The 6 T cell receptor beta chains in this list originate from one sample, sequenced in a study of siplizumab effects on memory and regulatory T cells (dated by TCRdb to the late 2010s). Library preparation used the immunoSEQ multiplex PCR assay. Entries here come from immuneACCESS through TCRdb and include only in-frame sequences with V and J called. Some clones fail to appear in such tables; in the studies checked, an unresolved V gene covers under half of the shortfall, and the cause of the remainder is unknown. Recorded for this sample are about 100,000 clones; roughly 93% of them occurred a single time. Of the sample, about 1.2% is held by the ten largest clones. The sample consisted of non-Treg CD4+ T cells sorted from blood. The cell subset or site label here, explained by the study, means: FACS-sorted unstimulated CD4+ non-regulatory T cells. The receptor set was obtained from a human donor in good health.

The CDR3: CASSTHRVGGERYNEQFF. In DNA form, the CDR3 reads TGTGCCAGCAGCACCCACAGGGTGGGCGGGGAGCGCTACAATGAGCAGTTCTTC. J is TRBJ2-1 and V is TRBV21-1. TRBV21-1 is designated a pseudogene. The CDR3 length is 18 residues.

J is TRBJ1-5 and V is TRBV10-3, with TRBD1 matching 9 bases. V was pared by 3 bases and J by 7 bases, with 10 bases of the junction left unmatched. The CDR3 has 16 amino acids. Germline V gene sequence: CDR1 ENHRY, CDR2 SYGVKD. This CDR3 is CAISERWTGEGQPQHF. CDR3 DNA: TGTGCCATCAGTGAAAGATGGACAGGGGAAGGGCAGCCCCAGCATTTT.

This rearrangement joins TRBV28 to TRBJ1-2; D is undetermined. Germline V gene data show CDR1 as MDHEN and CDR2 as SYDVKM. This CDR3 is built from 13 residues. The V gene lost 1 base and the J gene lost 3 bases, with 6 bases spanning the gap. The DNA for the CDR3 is TGTGCCAGCAGTTTATATCTGGACTATGGCTACACCTTC. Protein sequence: CASSLYLDYGYTF.

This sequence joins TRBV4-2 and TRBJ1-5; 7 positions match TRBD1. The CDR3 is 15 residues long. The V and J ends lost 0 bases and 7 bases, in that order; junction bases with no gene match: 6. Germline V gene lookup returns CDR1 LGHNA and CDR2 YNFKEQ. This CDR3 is CASSQDGQVEQPQHF. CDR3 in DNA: TGTGCCAGCAGCCAAGACGGACAGGTAGAGCAGCCCCAGCATTTT.

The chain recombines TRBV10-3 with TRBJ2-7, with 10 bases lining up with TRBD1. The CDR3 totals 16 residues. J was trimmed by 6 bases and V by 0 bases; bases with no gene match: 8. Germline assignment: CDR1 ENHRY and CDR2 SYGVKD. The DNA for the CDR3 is TGTGCCATCAGTGAGTCTGGAGGGACAGGGGCCCTCGAGCAGTACTTC. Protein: CAISESGGTGALEQYF.

The CDR3 DNA is TGTGCCAGCTCACCACAGGGATCCCCCGCAACTAATGAAAAACTGTTTTTT. Its protein is CASSPQGSPATNEKLFF. The chain uses TRBV18 and TRBJ1-4, with D uncertain. This CDR3 region has 17 residues. Germline V gene data show CDR1 as KGHSH and CDR2 as LQKENI. V was cut by 1 base and J by 0 bases, with 12 bases left in between.